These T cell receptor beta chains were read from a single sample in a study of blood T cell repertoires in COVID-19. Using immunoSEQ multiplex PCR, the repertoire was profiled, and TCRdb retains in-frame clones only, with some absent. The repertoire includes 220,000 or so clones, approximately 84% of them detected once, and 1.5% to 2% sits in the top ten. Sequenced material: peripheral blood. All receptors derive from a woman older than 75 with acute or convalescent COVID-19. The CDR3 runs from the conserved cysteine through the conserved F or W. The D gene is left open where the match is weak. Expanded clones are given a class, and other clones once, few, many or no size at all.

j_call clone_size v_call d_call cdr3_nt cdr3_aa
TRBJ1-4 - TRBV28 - TGTGCCAGCCAGTTGGGGACTACAACTAATGAAAAACTGTTTTTT CASQLGTTTNEKLFF
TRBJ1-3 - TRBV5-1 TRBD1 TGCGCCAGCAGCCCTGGACAGGGGGCGCGCTCTGGAAACACCATATATTTT CASSPGQGARSGNTIYF
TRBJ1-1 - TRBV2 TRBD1 TGTGCCAGCAGTGAACAGGGGGCGGACACTGAAGCTTTCTTT CASSEQGADTEAFF
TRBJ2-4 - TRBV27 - TGTGCCAGCAGTACAACCGGGACACCGCTAGCCAAAAACATTCAGTACTTC CASSTTGTPLAKNIQYF
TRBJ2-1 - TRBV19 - TGTGCCAGTAGTAATACTATCTCCTACAATGAGCAGTTCTTC CASSNTISYNEQFF
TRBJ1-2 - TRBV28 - TGTGCCAGCAGTTCCCCGACGGAGAACTATGGCTACACCTTC CASSSPTENYGYTF
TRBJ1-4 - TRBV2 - TGTGCCAGCAGTGACGGGAGTGGGGCCTTCGGTGAAAAACTGTTTTTT CASSDGSGAFGEKLFF
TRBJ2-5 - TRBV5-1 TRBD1 TGCGCCAGCAGCACCGGGACAGGGGTAGTGTCCCAGTACTTC CASSTGTGVVSQYF
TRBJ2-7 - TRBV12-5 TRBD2 TGTGCTAGTGGTTTGGTTGGGGGGAGGGCTCGGTACGAGCAGTACTTC CASGLVGGRARYEQYF
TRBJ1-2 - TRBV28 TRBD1 TGTGCCAGTTCGGACAGAGCCCACAGGGGGTATGGCTACACCTTC CASSDRAHRGYGYTF
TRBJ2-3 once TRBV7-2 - TGTGCCAGCAGCTTTCGAACACACTCGGGAGATACGCAGTATTTT CASSFRTHSGDTQYF
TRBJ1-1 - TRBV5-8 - TGTGCCAGCAGCTTGGCAACAGTCGAAGCTTTCTTT CASSLATVEAFF
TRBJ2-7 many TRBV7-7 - TGTGCCAGCAGCTTGGGCGCGGGGAGCTCCTACGAGCAGTACTTC CASSLGAGSSYEQYF
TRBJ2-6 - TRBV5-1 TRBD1 TGCGCCAGCAGCCGGGGACAGGGCTCTGGGGCCAACGTCCTGACTTTC CASSRGQGSGANVLTF
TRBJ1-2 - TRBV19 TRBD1 TGTGCCAGTGGTAAAGAGACAGGGAACTATGGCTACACCTTC CASGKETGNYGYTF
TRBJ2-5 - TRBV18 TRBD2 TGTGCCAGCTCGCTCGGACTAGCGGAGACCCAGTACTTC CASSLGLAETQYF
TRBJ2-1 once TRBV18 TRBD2 TGTGCCAGCTCACCACGACTAGCGGGAGGCTACAATGAGCAGTTCTTC CASSPRLAGGYNEQFF
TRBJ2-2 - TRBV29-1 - TGCAGCGGCCTGAGGAACACCGGGGAGCTGTTTTTT CSGLRNTGELFF
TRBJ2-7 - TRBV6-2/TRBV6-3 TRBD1 TGTGCCAGCAGTTCCCCAGGGGGCTCCTACGAGCAGTACTTC CASSSPGGSYEQYF
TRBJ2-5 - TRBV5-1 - TGCGCCAGCAGCTTGCCGGGAAGTTACCAAGAGACCCAGTACTTC CASSLPGSYQETQYF
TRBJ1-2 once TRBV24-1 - TGTGCCACCAGTGATTTAGACAGTCGAGGCTACACCTTC CATSDLDSRGYTF
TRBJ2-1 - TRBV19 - TGTGCCAGTAGTTCCCACCGCCGGGAGTCCAATGAGCAGTTCTTC CASSSHRRESNEQFF
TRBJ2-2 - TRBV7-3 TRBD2 TGTGCCAGCAGCTTAGTCGTAGCGGGAGGAACCGGGGAGCTGTTTTTT CASSLVVAGGTGELFF
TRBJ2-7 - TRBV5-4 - TGTGCCAGCAGCTTTGGTCTTTCAAGCACCTACGAGCAGTACTTC CASSFGLSSTYEQYF
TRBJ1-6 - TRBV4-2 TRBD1 TGTGCCAGCAGCCAAGACTCGACAGGGGGCGGGCTTACTAATTCACCCCTCCACTTT CASSQDSTGGGLTNSPLHF
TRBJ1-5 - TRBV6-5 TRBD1 TGTGCCAGCAGTTACGGCGACGGCAGGGGGAAGCCCCAGCATTTT CASSYGDGRGKPQHF
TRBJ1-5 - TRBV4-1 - TGCGCCAGCAGCCAAGGTTTGGCAGGGGATAGCAATCAGCCCCAGCATTTT CASSQGLAGDSNQPQHF
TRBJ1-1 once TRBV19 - TGTGCCAGTAGTATCGGTGTACAGGGTGGAACTGAAGCTTTCTTT CASSIGVQGGTEAFF
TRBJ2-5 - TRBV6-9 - TGTGCCAGCAGTTATAGAGATAGTGGGACCCAGTACTTC CASSYRDSGTQYF
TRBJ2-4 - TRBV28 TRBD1 TGTGCCAGCAGTCCGACAGGGTTGAACATTCAGTACTTC CASSPTGLNIQYF